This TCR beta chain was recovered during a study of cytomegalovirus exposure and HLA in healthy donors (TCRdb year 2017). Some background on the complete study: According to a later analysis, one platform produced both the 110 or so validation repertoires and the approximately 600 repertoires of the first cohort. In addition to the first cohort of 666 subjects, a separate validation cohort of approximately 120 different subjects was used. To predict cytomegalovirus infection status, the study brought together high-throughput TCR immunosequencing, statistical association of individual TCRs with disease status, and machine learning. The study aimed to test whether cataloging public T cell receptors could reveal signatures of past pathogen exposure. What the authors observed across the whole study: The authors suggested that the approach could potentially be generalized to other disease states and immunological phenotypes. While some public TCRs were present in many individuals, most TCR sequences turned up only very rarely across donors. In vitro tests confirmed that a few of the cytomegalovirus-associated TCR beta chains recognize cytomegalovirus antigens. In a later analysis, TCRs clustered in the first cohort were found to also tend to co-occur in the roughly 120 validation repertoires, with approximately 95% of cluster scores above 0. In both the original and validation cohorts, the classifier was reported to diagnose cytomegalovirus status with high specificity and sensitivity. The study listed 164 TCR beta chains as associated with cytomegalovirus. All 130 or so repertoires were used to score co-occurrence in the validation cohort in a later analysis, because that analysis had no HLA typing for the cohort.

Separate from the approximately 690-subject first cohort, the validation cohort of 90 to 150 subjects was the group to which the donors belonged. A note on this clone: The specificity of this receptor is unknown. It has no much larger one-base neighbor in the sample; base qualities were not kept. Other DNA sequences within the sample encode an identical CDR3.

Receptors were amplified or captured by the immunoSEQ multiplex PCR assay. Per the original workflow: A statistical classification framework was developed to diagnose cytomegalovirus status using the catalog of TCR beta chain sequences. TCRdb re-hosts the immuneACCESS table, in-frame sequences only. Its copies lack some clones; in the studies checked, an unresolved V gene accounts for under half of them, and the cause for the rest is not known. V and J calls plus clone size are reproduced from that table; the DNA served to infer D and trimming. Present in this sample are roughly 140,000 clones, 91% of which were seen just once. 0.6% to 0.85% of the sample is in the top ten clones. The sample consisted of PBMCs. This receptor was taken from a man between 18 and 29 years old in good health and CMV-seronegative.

Read as DNA, the sequence is TGTGCCAGTAGTATAGATCTCCAAGAGACCCAGTACTTC. It is translated as CASSIDLQETQYF. The sequence links TRBV19 to TRBJ2-5, with the D segment identity uncertain. V lost 0 bases and J lost 1 base; the stretch between them is 3 bases long. Counted from cysteine to phenylalanine, this CDR3 has 13 amino acids. This entry keeps only the CDR3 DNA: 39 bases, framed from base 1. According to the germline V gene (reference sequence), CDR1 reads LNHDA and CDR2 reads SQIVND.